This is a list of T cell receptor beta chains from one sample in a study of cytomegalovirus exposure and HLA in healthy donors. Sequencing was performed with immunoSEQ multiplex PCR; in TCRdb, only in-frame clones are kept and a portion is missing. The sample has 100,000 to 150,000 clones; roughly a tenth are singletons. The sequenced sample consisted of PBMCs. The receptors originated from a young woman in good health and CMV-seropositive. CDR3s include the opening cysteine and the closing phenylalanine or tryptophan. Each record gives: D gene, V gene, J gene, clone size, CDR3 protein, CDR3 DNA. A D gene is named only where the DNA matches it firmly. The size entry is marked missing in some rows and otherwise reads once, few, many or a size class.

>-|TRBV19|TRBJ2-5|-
CASSRGTPTETQYF
TGTGCCAGTAGTAGGGGGACTCCGACGGAGACCCAGTACTTC
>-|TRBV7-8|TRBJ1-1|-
CASSLTGVRESVFF
TGTGCCAGCAGCTTGACAGGAGTAAGGGAGTCGGTTTTCTTT
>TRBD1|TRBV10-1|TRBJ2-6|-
CASGLRDRGSSGANVLTF
TGCGCCAGCGGTCTCCGGGACAGGGGGTCGTCTGGGGCCAACGTCCTGACTTTC
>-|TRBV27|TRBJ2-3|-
CAGGLPKYF
TGTGCCGGAGGGCTCCCGAAATATTTT
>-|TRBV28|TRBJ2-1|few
CASSYQVASYNEQFF
TGTGCCAGCAGTTACCAGGTGGCGAGTTACAATGAGCAGTTCTTC
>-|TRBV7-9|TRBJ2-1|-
CASSGPQMNEQFF
TGTGCCAGCAGCGGGCCCCAAATGAATGAGCAGTTCTTC
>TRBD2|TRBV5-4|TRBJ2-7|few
CASSYVSGYSSYEQYF
TGTGCCAGCAGCTACGTTAGCGGGTACAGCTCCTACGAGCAGTACTTC
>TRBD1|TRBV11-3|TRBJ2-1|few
CASSSRQGSSYNEQFF
TGTGCCAGCAGCTCAAGACAGGGGAGCTCCTACAATGAGCAGTTCTTC
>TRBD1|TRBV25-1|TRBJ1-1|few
CASSVRDSETEAFF
TGTGCCAGCAGTGTCCGGGACAGCGAAACGGAAGCTTTCTTT
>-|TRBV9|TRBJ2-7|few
CASSGATGSEQYF
TGTGCCAGCAGCGGCGCGACAGGTTCCGAGCAGTACTTC
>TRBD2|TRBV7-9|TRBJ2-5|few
CASSLYSWTSGVGETQYF
TGTGCCAGCAGCTTATATTCCTGGACTAGCGGGGTGGGCGAGACCCAGTACTTC
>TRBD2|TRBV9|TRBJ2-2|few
CASSVGGSGHTGELFF
TGTGCCAGCAGCGTAGGGGGTAGCGGGCACACCGGGGAGCTGTTTTTT
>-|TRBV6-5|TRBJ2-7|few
CASSYSASYEQYF
TGTGCCAGCAGTTACTCCGCCAGCTACGAGCAGTACTTC
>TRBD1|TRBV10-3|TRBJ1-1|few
CATVQGAMNTEAFF
TGTGCCACCGTACAGGGGGCGATGAACACTGAAGCTTTCTTT
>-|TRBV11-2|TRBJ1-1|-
CASSLDRRQLNTEAFF
TGTGCCAGCAGCTTAGATAGGAGGCAGTTGAACACTGAAGCTTTCTTT
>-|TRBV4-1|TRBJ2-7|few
CASSQGLELSYEQYF
TGCGCCAGCAGCCAAGGACTAGAACTTTCCTACGAGCAGTACTTC
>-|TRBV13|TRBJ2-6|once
CASSTSSEPSGANVLTF
TGTGCCAGCAGCACCTCAAGTGAGCCGTCTGGGGCCAACGTCCTGACTTTC
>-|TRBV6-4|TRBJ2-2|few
CASSEGGTGELFF
TGTGCCAGCAGTGAGGGGGGCACCGGGGAGCTGTTTTTT
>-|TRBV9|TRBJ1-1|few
CASSVGAGDYTEAFF
TGTGCCAGCAGCGTAGGTGCAGGGGATTACACTGAAGCTTTCTTT
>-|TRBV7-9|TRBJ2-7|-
CASSFWTSYEQYF
TGTGCCAGCAGCTTTTGGACATCCTACGAGCAGTACTTC
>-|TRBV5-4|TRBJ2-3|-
CASSLRFGGSTDTQYF
TGTGCCAGCAGCTTGCGCTTTGGGGGGAGCACAGATACGCAGTATTTT
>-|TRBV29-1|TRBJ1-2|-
CSVEDLGGGYTF
TGCAGCGTTGAAGATCTCGGGGGGGGCTACACCTTC
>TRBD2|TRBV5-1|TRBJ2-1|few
CASSLAAGGPGEQFF
TGCGCCAGCAGCTTGGCAGCGGGAGGGCCAGGTGAGCAGTTCTTC
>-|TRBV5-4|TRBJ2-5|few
CASSLASETQYF
TGTGCCAGCAGCTTGGCGTCTGAGACCCAGTACTTC
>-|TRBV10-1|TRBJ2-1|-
CASSESGSLGEQFF
TGCGCCAGCAGTGAGTCTGGGAGTTTAGGTGAGCAGTTCTTC
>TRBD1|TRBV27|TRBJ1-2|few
CASSLTGGNYGYTF
TGTGCCAGCAGTCTCACAGGGGGCAACTATGGCTACACCTTC
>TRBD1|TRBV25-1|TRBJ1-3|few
CASSGRGLGNTIYF
TGTGCCAGCAGTGGCAGGGGGCTTGGAAACACCATATATTTT
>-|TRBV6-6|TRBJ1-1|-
CASRIDSSEAFF
TGTGCCAGCAGAATAGACAGCTCAGAAGCTTTCTTT
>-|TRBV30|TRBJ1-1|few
CAWGGALNTEAFF
TGTGCCTGGGGGGGGGCGCTGAACACTGAAGCTTTCTTT
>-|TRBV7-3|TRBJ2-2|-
CASSPGLSSGELFF
TGTGCCAGCAGCCCGGGACTTTCTAGCGGGGAGCTGTTTTTT
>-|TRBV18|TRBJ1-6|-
CASSPNQNSPLHF
TGTGCCAGCTCACCAAACCAGAATTCACCCCTCCACTTT
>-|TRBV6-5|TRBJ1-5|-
CATRRGTLVESPVTF
TGTGCCACCAGGCGGGGTACTCTGGTGGAATCGCCCGTTACTTTT
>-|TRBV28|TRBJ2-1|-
CASSFARIYNEQFF
TGTGCCAGCAGTTTTGCGAGAATCTACAATGAGCAGTTCTTC
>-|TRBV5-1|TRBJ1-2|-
CASSGLGGGDYGYTF
TGCGCCAGCAGCGGACTAGGCGGAGGGGACTATGGCTACACCTTC
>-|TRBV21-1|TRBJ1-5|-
CASRPRTGCNQPQHF
TGTGCCAGCAGACCCAGGACAGGATGTAATCAGCCCCAGCATTTT
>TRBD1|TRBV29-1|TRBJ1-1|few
CRAGGNTEAFF
TGCAGAGCAGGGGGGAACACTGAAGCTTTCTTT
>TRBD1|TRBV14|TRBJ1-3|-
CASSQNRGPSGNTIYF
TGTGCCAGCAGCCAAAACAGGGGTCCGTCTGGAAACACCATATATTTT
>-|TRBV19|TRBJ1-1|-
CASSRLANTEAFF
TGTGCCAGTAGTAGGTTAGCCAACACTGAAGCTTTCTTT
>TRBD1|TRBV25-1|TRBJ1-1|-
CASSEWTGKDDTEAFF
TGTGCCAGCAGTGAGTGGACAGGGAAGGATGACACTGAAGCTTTCTTT
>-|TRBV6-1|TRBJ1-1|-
CASSSDSLNTEAFF
TGTGCCAGCAGTTCGGACAGCCTGAACACTGAAGCTTTCTTT
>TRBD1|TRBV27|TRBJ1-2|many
CASSYDRTGINYGYTF
TGTGCCAGCAGTTACGACCGGACAGGAATAAACTATGGCTACACCTTC
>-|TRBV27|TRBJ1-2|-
CASSLARNYGYTF
TGTGCCAGCAGTTTAGCCAGGAACTATGGCTACACCTTC
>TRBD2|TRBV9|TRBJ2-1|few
CASSVENSGSYNEQFF
TGTGCCAGCAGCGTAGAGAATAGCGGGAGCTACAATGAGCAGTTCTTC